This T cell receptor (beta chain) originates from a study of blood T cell repertoires in COVID-19. Study-level background: Samples came from the United States, Italy and Spain, spanning acute and convalescent COVID-19.

Using immunoSEQ multiplex PCR, the repertoire was profiled, and TCRdb retains in-frame clones only, with some absent. This sample has 95,000 to 100,000 clones; more than 70% occur once, and the top ten carry around 10%. This CDR3 spans 13 amino acids. J gave up 5 bases and V 4 bases, and 1 base lay outside the gene matches. Germline lookup yields CDR1 SGHTA and CDR2 FQGNSA. V is TRBV7-2 and J is TRBJ1-5, with TRBD1 matching over 8 bases. This receptor was obtained from a woman between 25 and 40 years old with acute or convalescent COVID-19. The sequencing sample was made of peripheral blood. CDR3 protein: CASSSDRDQPQHF. DNA for the CDR3: TGTGCCAGCAGCTCGGACAGGGATCAGCCCCAGCATTTT.